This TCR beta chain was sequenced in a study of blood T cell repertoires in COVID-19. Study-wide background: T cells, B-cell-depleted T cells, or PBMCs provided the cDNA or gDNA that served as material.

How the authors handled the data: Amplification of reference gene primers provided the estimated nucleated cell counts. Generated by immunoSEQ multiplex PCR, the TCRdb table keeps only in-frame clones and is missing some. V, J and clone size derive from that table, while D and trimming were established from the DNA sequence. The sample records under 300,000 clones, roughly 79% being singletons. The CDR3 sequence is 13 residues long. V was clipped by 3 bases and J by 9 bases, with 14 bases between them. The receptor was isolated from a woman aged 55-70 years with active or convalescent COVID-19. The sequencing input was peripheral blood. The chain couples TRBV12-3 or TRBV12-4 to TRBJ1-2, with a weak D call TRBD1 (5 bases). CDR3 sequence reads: CASSFGQGRRYTF. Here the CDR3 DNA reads TGTGCCAGCAGTTTTGGCCAGGGCCGGCGCTACACCTTC.